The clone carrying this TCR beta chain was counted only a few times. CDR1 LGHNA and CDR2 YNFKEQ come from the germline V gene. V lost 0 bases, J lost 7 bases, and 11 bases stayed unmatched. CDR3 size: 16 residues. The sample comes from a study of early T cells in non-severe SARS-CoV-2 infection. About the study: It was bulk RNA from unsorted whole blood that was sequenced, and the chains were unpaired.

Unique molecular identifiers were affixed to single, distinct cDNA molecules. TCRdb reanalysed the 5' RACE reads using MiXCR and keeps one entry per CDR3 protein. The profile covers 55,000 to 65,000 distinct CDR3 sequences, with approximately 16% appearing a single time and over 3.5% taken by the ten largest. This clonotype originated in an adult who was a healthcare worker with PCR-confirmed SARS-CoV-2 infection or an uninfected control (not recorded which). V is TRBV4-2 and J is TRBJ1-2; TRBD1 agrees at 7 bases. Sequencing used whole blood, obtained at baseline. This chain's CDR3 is CASSQDLGQRSGGYTF. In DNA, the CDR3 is TGTGCCAGCAGCCAAGATCTGGGACAGAGATCGGGTGGCTACACCTTC.